The sequence of this T cell receptor beta chain was determined in a study of shared clonotypes between healthy human individuals. The V gene end was trimmed by 6 bases and the J gene end by 4 bases; junction bases not matched to a gene: 12. Germline CDR1 is LNHDA and CDR2 is SQIVND (reference sequence). The CDR3 length is 18 residues. In the case of this clone: Its antigen is unidentified.

Every immunoSEQ plate was one replicate of a subset's evenly spread DNA. The method was immunoSEQ multiplex PCR; TCRdb's version includes in-frame clones alone and lacks a portion of them. The sample has approximately 590,000 clones; roughly 96% are singletons. Naive CD8 cells were CD45RO-negative, positively selected for CCR7, excluding terminally differentiated effector memory CD45RA+ cells. Notes on the study in general: For naive CD4 cells, roughly 5.5% of clonotypes were shared across a handful of donors. It was anticipated that sequencing depth would influence how many clonotypes donors shared.

Sequenced material: naive CD8+ T cells sorted from blood. This receptor was obtained from a woman aged 25-40 years in good health. The gene calls are TRBV19 and TRBJ2-1; TRBD2 agrees at 13 bases. In DNA, the CDR3 is TGTGCCAGTAGCGGACTAGCGGGAGTCGGAGGGGGATACAATGAGCAGTTCTTC. Translating it yields CASSGLAGVGGGYNEQFF.